Below are 15 T cell receptor beta chains sequenced from a single sample in a study of cytomegalovirus exposure and HLA in healthy donors. PCR was performed using 60 Vbeta and 13 Jbeta primers. Assay used: immunoSEQ multiplex PCR; TCRdb lists only in-frame clones, some missing. The table has 120,000 to 150,000 clones, about 80% seen once. Sample: PBMCs. These receptors were obtained from a man aged 35-49 years in good health and CMV-seropositive.

CDR3 residues: CASSLNYGGSREQYF. The CDR3 coding sequence is TGTGCCAGCAGCTTAAACTACGGGGGGTCGCGGGAGCAGTACTTC. The rearrangement joins TRBV7-2 to TRBJ2-7; 7 nucleotides line up with TRBD2. Germline V gene data show CDR1 as SGHTA and CDR2 as FQGNSA. With V trimmed by 2 bases and J by 7 bases, 11 bases remained unmatched. The CDR3 runs to 15 residues.

This sequence joins TRBV5-1 and TRBJ2-1, with 7 bases fitting TRBD1. Germline lookup yields CDR1 SGHRS and CDR2 YFSETQ. This CDR3 region has 14 residues. V lost 0 bases and J lost 8; bases outside the gene matches: 5. CDR3 sequence (DNA): TGCGCCAGCAGCTTGGTAGGGCAGGGGGATGAGCAGTTCTTC. Translating it yields CASSLVGQGDEQFF.

The chain employs TRBV14 and TRBJ1-1; D call uncertain. Germline V gene data show CDR1 as SGHDN and CDR2 as FVKESK. The CDR3 totals 13 residues. Trimming removed 1 base at V and 3 bases at J, with 6 bases between. CDR3 amino acids: CASSQGSYTEAFF. In DNA, the CDR3 is TGTGCCAGCAGCCAAGGTTCATACACTGAAGCTTTCTTT.

The gene calls are TRBV5-1 and TRBJ2-7; 9 nucleotides match TRBD1. With 6 bases clipped from V and 2 bases from J, the junction kept 3 bases outside the gene matches. CDR3 size: 13 residues. Germline lookup yields CDR1 SGHRS and CDR2 YFSETQ. CDR3 sequence: CASKRTGAYEQYF. CDR3 DNA: TGCGCCAGCAAAAGGACAGGGGCCTACGAGCAGTACTTC.

The chain uses TRBV19 and TRBJ1-3, with D perhaps matching TRBD1 (6 bases). The germline V gene has CDR1 LNHDA and CDR2 SQIVND (reference sequence). CDR3 length: 14 amino acids. Trimming pared 8 bases from V and 4 bases from J, leaving 15 bases between. The DNA for the CDR3 is TGTGCCAGTCGGGGACACCAGGGAGGAAACACCATATATTTT. This sequence encodes CASRGHQGGNTIYF.

This clone was recorded a few times. The chain recombines TRBV4-3 with TRBJ1-4; tentative D call: TRBD1 (5 bases). Deletions cut 1 base from V and 6 bases from J, with 15 bases between. Per the germline V gene, CDR1 is LGHNA and CDR2 is YSLEER. This CDR3 region has 16 residues. CDR3 sequence: CASSQGVAGQDEKLFF. CDR3 nucleotides: TGCGCCAGCAGCCAAGGTGTAGCAGGGCAGGATGAAAAACTGTTTTTT.

The genes are TRBV5-1 and TRBJ1-5; the D gene is possibly TRBD1 (6 bases). Between the trimmed V and J ends, which lost 5 bases and 8 bases, there was a span of 14 bases. Germline V gene data show CDR1 as SGHRS and CDR2 as YFSETQ. This CDR3 region has 13 residues. CDR3 residues: CASRNRVEEPQHF. The CDR3 DNA reads TGCGCCAGCAGAAACAGGGTGGAAGAGCCCCAGCATTTT.

V usage is TRBV10-3 and J usage is TRBJ2-7, with 10 bases identical to TRBD1. The germline V gene encodes CDR1 ENHRY and CDR2 SYGVKD. The CDR3 runs to 15 residues. The J segment lost 7 bases and the V segment lost 0 bases, leaving 6 bases of the junction unmatched. The CDR3 is CAISESGTGVREQYF. In nucleotides, the CDR3 is TGTGCCATCAGTGAGTCCGGGACAGGGGTGAGAGAGCAGTACTTC.

This chain connects TRBV2 to TRBJ2-7, with 8 bases matching TRBD1. From germline, CDR1 is SNHLY and CDR2 FYNNEI. The CDR3 consists of 15 residues. With V trimmed by 4 bases and J by 6 bases, 11 bases remained unmatched. The CDR3 loop reads CASSVGRGPEAEQYF. CDR3 sequence (DNA): TGTGCCAGCAGTGTGGGCAGGGGGCCTGAGGCCGAGCAGTACTTC.

This chain links TRBV7-9 with TRBJ1-4; maybe TRBD1 (6 bases). Trimming removed 1 base at V and 6 bases at J, with 9 bases between. From germline, CDR1 is SEHNR and CDR2 FQNEAQ (reference sequence). The CDR3 runs to 14 residues. In DNA, the CDR3 is TGTGCCAGCAGCTTAGGGGGGACATATGAAAAACTGTTTTTT. It codes for CASSLGGTYEKLFF.

The J gene is TRBJ2-1, the V gene TRBV27, with 9 bases lining up with TRBD2. This CDR3 contains 16 residues. Looked up from germline, CDR1 is MNHEY and CDR2 is SMNVEV (reference sequence). V lost 5 bases to trimming and J lost 3 bases; unmatched junction nucleotides: 8. CDR3 protein: CASSQNSGGYYNEQFF. In nucleotides, the CDR3 is TGTGCCAGCAGTCAAAATAGCGGGGGCTACTACAATGAGCAGTTCTTC.

The genes are TRBV7-3 and TRBJ2-7; 8 bases map to TRBD2. V lost 5 bases to trimming and J lost 2 bases; unmatched junction nucleotides: 5. Germline CDR1 and CDR2: SGHTA and FQGTGA. There are 14 residues in the CDR3. In nucleotides, the CDR3 is TGTGCCAGCAGCCGGGGGGGTATGGCCTACGAGCAGTACTTC. Protein sequence: CASSRGGMAYEQYF.

The chain couples TRBV13 to TRBJ1-3; unclear D gene. Per germline, CDR1 PRHDT and CDR2 FYEKMQ (reference sequence). The CDR3 spans 14 residues. Trimming cost V 4 bases and J 6 bases, with 13 bases left between them. CDR3 sequence (DNA): TGTGCCAGCAGCTGGCCCATTCAGGAAAACACCATATATTTT. It specifies CASSWPIQENTIYF. Supplemented by reference TRBV13 and TRBJ1-3, the full variable domain reads AAGVIQSPRHLIKEKRETATLKCYPIPRHDTVYWYQQGPGQDPQFLISFYEKMQSDKGSIPDRFSAQQFSDYHSELNMSSLELGDSALYFCASSWPIQENTIYFGEGSWLTVV.

This rearrangement joins TRBV5-1 to TRBJ1-3; 10 bases are a match to TRBD1. The ends lost 0 bases at V and 3 bases at J; junction bases unmatched: 3. The CDR3 extends over 16 amino acids. The germline CDR1 and CDR2 sequences are SGHRS and YFSETQ. The CDR3 protein is CASSLETGGLGNTIYF. CDR3 sequence (DNA): TGCGCCAGCAGCTTGGAGACAGGGGGCCTTGGAAACACCATATATTTT.

This chain connects TRBV2 to TRBJ2-3; maybe TRBD2 (6 bases). Trimming pared 1 base from V and 4 bases from J, leaving 15 bases between. This CDR3 is 16 amino acids long. Germline V gene sequence: CDR1 SNHLY, CDR2 FYNNEI. DNA for the CDR3: TGTGCCAGCAGTGAAGTTGGCGGAGGGACGGCAGATACGCAGTATTTT. It codes for CASSEVGGGTADTQYF. Together with reference TRBV2 and TRBJ2-3, the CDR3 gives the full variable domain: EPEVTQTPSHQVTQMGQEVILRCVPISNHLYFYWYRQILGQKVEFLVSFYNNEISEKSEIFDDQFSVERPDGSNFTLKIRSTKLEDSAMYFCASSEVGGGTADTQYFGPGTRLTVL.